This is a list of T cell receptor beta chains from one sample in a study of shared clonotypes between healthy human individuals. The repertoire was sequenced with immunoSEQ multiplex PCR; TCRdb's copy has only in-frame clones and lacks some. The repertoire consists of about 1.1 million clones, with 70% to 80% occurring once and the leading ten covering roughly 0.82%. The sequencing sample was made of memory CD4+ T cells from PBMCs. Source of these receptors: a young man in good health. Some clones in this sample may be carry-over from other donors' samples. The CDR3 runs from the conserved cysteine through the conserved F or W. Each record gives: D gene, clone size, J gene, CDR3 length, V gene, CDR3 protein, CDR3 DNA. A D gene is named only where the DNA matches it firmly. The listing skips clone size in some rows; elsewhere it reads once, few, many or a size class.

d_call: NA
clone_size: NA
j_call: TRBJ2-1
cdr3_length: 14
v_call: TRBV29-1
cdr3_aa: CSVGTGTFYNEQFF
cdr3_nt: TGCAGCGTTGGCACCGGGACCTTCTACAATGAGCAGTTCTTC

d_call: NA
clone_size: many
j_call: TRBJ2-2
cdr3_length: 15
v_call: TRBV14
cdr3_aa: CASSQQLASTGELFF
cdr3_nt: TGTGCCAGCAGCCAGCAGCTAGCTAGCACCGGGGAGCTGTTTTTT

d_call: NA
clone_size: NA
j_call: TRBJ1-1
cdr3_length: 13
v_call: TRBV1
cdr3_aa: CTSSPALFPEAFF
cdr3_nt: TGCACCAGCAGCCCTGCTCTCTTTCCTGAAGCTTTCTTT

d_call: NA
clone_size: NA
j_call: TRBJ1-2
cdr3_length: 14
v_call: TRBV6-1
cdr3_aa: CASSEEAAIYGYTF
cdr3_nt: TGTGCCAGCAGTGAAGAGGCAGCAATCTATGGCTACACCTTC

d_call: NA
clone_size: NA
j_call: TRBJ2-6
cdr3_length: 15
v_call: TRBV5-6
cdr3_aa: CASSQNWVGANVLTF
cdr3_nt: TGTGCCAGCAGCCAAAACTGGGTAGGGGCCAACGTCCTGACTTTC

d_call: TRBD1
clone_size: NA
j_call: TRBJ2-7
cdr3_length: 14
v_call: TRBV30
cdr3_aa: CACPGQGNPYEQYF
cdr3_nt: TGTGCCTGTCCGGGACAGGGTAACCCCTACGAGCAGTACTTC

d_call: NA
clone_size: NA
j_call: TRBJ2-5
cdr3_length: 11
v_call: TRBV6-6
cdr3_aa: CASSWMETQYF
cdr3_nt: TGTGCCAGCAGCTGGATGGAGACCCAGTACTTC

d_call: TRBD1
clone_size: NA
j_call: TRBJ1-5
cdr3_length: 16
v_call: TRBV19
cdr3_aa: CASSPPGQGRGQPQHF
cdr3_nt: TGTGCCAGTAGTCCCCCCGGACAGGGAAGAGGGCAGCCCCAGCATTTT

d_call: NA
clone_size: NA
j_call: TRBJ1-5
cdr3_length: 13
v_call: TRBV6-1
cdr3_aa: CASTPGADQPQHF
cdr3_nt: TGTGCCAGCACCCCCGGGGCGGATCAGCCCCAGCATTTT

d_call: TRBD2
clone_size: NA
j_call: TRBJ2-5
cdr3_length: 14
v_call: TRBV9
cdr3_aa: CASSVEGAWREQYF
cdr3_nt: TGTGCCAGCAGCGTAGAGGGCGCCTGGCGGGAGCAGTACTTC

d_call: TRBD1
clone_size: once
j_call: TRBJ1-1
cdr3_length: 14
v_call: TRBV13
cdr3_aa: CASSFRTGDTEAFF
cdr3_nt: TGTGCCAGCAGCTTTAGGACAGGGGACACTGAAGCTTTCTTT

d_call: NA
clone_size: NA
j_call: TRBJ1-2
cdr3_length: 13
v_call: TRBV18
cdr3_aa: CASSEGLAGGYTF
cdr3_nt: TGTGCCAGCTCAGAGGGGTTGGCAGGGGGCTACACCTTC

d_call: NA
clone_size: NA
j_call: TRBJ2-2
cdr3_length: 12
v_call: TRBV28
cdr3_aa: CASSPRTGELFF
cdr3_nt: TGTGCCAGCAGTCCACGCACCGGGGAGCTGTTTTTT

d_call: NA
clone_size: NA
j_call: TRBJ2-3
cdr3_length: 14
v_call: TRBV7-2
cdr3_aa: CASTQRAVTDTQYF
cdr3_nt: TGTGCCAGCACCCAAAGGGCGGTCACAGATACGCAGTATTTT

d_call: NA
clone_size: many
j_call: TRBJ1-1
cdr3_length: 12
v_call: TRBV10-3
cdr3_aa: CAIMGEATEAFF
cdr3_nt: TGTGCCATCATGGGGGAAGCCACTGAAGCTTTCTTT

d_call: NA
clone_size: NA
j_call: TRBJ2-2
cdr3_length: 16
v_call: TRBV15
cdr3_aa: CATSRDIDRYTGELFF
cdr3_nt: TGTGCCACCAGCAGAGATATCGACAGATACACCGGGGAGCTGTTTTTT

d_call: TRBD1
clone_size: few
j_call: TRBJ1-2
cdr3_length: 16
v_call: TRBV11-2
cdr3_aa: CASRTPRRGDSYGYTF
cdr3_nt: TGTGCCAGCAGAACACCTCGGCGGGGGGACAGCTATGGCTACACCTTC